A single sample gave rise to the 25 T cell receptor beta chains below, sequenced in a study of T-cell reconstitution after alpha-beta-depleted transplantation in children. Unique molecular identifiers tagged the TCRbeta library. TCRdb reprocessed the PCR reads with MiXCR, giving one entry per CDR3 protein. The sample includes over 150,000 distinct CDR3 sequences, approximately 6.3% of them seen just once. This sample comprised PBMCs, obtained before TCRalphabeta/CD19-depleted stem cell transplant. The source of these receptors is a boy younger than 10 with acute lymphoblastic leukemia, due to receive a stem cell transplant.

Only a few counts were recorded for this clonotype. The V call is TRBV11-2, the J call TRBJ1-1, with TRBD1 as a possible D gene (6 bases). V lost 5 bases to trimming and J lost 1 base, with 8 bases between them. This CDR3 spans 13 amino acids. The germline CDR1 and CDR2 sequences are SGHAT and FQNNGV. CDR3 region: CASSKGQNTEAFF. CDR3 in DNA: TGTGCCAGCAGCAAGGGACAGAACACTGAAGCTTTCTTT.

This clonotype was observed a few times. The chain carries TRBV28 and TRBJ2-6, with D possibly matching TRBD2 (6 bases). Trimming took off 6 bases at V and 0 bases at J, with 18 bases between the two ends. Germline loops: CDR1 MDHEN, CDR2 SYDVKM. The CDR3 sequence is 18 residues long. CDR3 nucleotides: TGTGCCAGCAGATCAGGAGGAGGGATCCTCTCTGGGGCCAACGTCCTGACTTTC. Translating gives CASRSGGGILSGANVLTF.

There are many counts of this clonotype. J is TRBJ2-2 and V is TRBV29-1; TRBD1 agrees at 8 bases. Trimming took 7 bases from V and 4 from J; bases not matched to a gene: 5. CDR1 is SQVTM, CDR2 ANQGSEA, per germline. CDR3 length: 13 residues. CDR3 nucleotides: TGCAGCGCTCAGGGGGCCCGCACCGGGGAGCTGTTTTTT. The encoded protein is CSAQGARTGELFF.

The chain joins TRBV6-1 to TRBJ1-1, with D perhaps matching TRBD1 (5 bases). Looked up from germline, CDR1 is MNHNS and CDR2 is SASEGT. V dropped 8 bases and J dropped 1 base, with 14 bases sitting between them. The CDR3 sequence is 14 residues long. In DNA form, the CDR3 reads TGTGCCAGCGCGAAGGGGTTAGCGAACACTGAAGCTTTCTTT. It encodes CASAKGLANTEAFF.

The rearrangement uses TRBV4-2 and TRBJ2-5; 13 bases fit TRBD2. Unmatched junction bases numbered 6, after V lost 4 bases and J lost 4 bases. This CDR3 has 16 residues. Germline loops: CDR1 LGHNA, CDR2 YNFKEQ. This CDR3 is CASSLDGTSGAETQYF. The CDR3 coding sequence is TGTGCCAGCAGCCTCGACGGGACTAGCGGGGCAGAGACCCAGTACTTC.

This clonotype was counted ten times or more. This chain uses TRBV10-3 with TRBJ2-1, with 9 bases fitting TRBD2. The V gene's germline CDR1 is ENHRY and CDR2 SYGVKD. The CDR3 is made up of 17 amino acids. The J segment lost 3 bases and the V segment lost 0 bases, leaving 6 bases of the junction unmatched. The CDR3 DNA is TGTGCCATCAGTGAGTCAAGCCAGCGGGGGGACTACAATGAGCAGTTCTTC. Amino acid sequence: CAISESSQRGDYNEQFF.

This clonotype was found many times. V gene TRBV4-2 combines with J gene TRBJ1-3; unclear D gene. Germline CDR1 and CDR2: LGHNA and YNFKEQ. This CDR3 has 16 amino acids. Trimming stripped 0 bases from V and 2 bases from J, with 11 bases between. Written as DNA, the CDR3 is TGTGCCAGCAGCCAAGATCTTGGAGGGACTGGAAACACCATATATTTT. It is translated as CASSQDLGGTGNTIYF.

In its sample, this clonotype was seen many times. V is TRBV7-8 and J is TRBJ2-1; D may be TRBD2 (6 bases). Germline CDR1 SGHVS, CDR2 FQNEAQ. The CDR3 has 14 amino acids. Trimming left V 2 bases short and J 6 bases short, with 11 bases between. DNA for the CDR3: TGTGCCAGCAGCTTACACGGGAGCGGCAATGAGCAGTTCTTC. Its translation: CASSLHGSGNEQFF.

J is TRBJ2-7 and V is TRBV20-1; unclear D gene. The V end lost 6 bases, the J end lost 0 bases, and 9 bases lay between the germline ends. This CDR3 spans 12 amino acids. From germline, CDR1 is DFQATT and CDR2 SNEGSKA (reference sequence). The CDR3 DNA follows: TGCAGTGCCCCCGAGAGCTCCTACGAGCAGTACTTC. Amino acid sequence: CSAPESSYEQYF.

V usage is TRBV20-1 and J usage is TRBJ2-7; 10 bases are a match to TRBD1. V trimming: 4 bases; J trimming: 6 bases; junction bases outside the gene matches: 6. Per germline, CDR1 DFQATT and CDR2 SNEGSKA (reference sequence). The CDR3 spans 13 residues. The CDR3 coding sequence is TGCAGTGCTAAAGCCGGGACAGGGGTCGAGCAGTACTTC. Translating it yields CSAKAGTGVEQYF.

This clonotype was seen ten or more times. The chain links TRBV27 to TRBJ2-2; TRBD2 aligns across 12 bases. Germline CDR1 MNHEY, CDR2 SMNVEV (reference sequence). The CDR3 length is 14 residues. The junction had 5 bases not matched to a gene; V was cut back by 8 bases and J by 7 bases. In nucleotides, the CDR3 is TGTGCCAGCGTGACTAGCGGGGGAGTCGGGGAGCTGTTTTTT. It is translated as CASVTSGGVGELFF.

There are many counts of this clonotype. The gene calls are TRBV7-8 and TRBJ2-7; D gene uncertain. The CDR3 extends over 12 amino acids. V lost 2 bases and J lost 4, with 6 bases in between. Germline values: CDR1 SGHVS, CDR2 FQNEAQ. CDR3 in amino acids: CASSLYLYEQYF. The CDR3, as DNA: TGTGCCAGCAGCTTATACCTTTACGAGCAGTACTTC.

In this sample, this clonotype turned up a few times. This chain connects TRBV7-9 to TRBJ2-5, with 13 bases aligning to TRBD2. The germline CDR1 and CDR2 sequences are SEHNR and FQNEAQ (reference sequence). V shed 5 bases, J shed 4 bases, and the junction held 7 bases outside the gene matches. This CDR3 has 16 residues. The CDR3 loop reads CASSPWTSGRGETQYF. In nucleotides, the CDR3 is TGTGCCAGCAGCCCCTGGACTAGCGGGAGAGGAGAGACCCAGTACTTC.

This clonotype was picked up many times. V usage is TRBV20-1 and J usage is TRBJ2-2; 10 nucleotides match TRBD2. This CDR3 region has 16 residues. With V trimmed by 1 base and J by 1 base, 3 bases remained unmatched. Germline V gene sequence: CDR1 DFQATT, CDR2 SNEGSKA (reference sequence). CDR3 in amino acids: CSARVLAGMNTGELFF. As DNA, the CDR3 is TGCAGTGCTAGAGTACTAGCGGGGATGAACACCGGGGAGCTGTTTTTT.

DNA of the CDR3: TGTGCCAGCAGCCGACAGGTCCGCAATCAGCCCCAGCATTTT. Translated, it gives CASSRQVRNQPQHF. The V gene is TRBV7-8, the J gene TRBJ1-5; D perhaps matches TRBD1 (6 bases). The germline CDR1 and CDR2 sequences are SGHVS and FQNEAQ. Deletions cut 5 bases from V and 2 bases from J, with 10 bases between. This CDR3 spans 14 amino acids. The variable domain in full, with the rest retrieved from reference TRBV7-8 and TRBJ1-5, is GAGVSQSPRYKVAKRGQDVALRCDPISGHVSLFWYQQALGQGPEFLTYFQNEAQLDKSGLPSDRFFAERPEGSVSTLKIQRTQQEDSAVYLCASSRQVRNQPQHFGDGTRLSIL.

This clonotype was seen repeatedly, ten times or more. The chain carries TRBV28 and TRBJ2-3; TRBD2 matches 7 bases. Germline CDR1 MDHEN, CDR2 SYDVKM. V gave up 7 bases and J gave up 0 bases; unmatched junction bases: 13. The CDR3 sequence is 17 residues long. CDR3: CASNARGVVSSTDTQYF. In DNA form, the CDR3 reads TGTGCCAGCAACGCACGGGGGGTAGTATCTAGCACAGATACGCAGTATTTT.

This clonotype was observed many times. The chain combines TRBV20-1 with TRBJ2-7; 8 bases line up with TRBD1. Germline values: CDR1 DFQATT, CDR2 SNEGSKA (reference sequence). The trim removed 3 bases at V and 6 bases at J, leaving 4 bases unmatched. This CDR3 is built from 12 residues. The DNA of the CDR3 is TGCAGTGCTAGCCCTACAGGGGGCGAGCAGTACTTC. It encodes CSASPTGGEQYF.

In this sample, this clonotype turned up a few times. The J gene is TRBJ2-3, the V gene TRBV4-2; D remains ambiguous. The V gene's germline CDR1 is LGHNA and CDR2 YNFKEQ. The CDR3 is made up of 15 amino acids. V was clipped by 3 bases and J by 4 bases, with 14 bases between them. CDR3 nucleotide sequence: TGTGCCAGCAGCCAGGAACAGTCTGCGTCAGATACGCAGTATTTT. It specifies CASSQEQSASDTQYF.

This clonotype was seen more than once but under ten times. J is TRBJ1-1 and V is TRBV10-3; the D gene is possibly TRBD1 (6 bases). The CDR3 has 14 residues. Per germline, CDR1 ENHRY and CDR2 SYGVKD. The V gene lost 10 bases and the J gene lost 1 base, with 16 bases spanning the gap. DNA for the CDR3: TGTGCCACCTTAGGTCCGGGACAGAACACTGAAGCTTTCTTT. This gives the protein CATLGPGQNTEAFF.

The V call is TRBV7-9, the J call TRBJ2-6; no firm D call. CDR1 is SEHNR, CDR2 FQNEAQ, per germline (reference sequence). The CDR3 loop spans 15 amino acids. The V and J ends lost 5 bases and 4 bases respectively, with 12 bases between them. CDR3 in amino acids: CASSRNRLGANVLTF. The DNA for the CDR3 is TGTGCCAGCAGCAGAAACAGACTCGGGGCCAACGTCCTGACTTTC.

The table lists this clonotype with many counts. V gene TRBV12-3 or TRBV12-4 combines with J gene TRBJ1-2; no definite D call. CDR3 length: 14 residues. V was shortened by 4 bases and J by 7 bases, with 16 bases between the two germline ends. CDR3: CASSCSACGGGYTF. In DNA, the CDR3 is TGTGCCAGCAGTTGCTCAGCTTGTGGTGGTGGCTACACCTTC.

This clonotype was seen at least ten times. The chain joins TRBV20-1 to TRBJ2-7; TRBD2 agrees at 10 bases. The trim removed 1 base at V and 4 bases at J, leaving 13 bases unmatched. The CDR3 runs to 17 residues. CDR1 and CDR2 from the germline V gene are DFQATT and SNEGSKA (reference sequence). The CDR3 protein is CSARGRGLAGVGYEQYF. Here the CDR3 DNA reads TGCAGTGCTAGAGGTCGGGGGCTAGCGGGAGTGGGTTACGAGCAGTACTTC.

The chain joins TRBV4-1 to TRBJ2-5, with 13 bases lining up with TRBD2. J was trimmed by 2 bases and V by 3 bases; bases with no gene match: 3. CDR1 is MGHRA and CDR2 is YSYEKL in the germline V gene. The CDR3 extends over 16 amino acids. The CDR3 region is CASSQGTSGMQETQYF. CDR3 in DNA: TGCGCCAGCAGCCAGGGGACTAGCGGGATGCAAGAGACCCAGTACTTC.

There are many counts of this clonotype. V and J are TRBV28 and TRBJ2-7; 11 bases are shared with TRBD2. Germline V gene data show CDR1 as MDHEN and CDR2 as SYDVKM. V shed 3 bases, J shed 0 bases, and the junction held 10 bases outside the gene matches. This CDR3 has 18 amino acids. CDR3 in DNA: TGTGCCAGCAGTTTTGGCACTAGCGGGGGAAGCAGCTCCTACGAGCAGTACTTC. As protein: CASSFGTSGGSSSYEQYF. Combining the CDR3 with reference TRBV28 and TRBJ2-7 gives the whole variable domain DVKVTQSSRYLVKRTGEKVFLECVQDMDHENMFWYRQDPGLGLRLIYFSYDVKMKEKGDIPEGYSVSREKKERFSLILESASTNQTSMYLCASSFGTSGGSSSYEQYFGPGTRLTVT.

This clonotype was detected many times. Here the CDR3 reads CASSFVGGQDVRRELFF. The DNA for the CDR3 is TGTGCCAGCAGTTTTGTGGGTGGACAGGACGTAAGACGGGAGCTGTTTTTT. This chain uses TRBV28 with TRBJ2-2; 7 nucleotides match TRBD1. V shed 3 bases and J 9 bases; nucleotides not matched to a gene: 16. The CDR3 runs to 17 residues. In germline, CDR1 is MDHEN, CDR2 SYDVKM.